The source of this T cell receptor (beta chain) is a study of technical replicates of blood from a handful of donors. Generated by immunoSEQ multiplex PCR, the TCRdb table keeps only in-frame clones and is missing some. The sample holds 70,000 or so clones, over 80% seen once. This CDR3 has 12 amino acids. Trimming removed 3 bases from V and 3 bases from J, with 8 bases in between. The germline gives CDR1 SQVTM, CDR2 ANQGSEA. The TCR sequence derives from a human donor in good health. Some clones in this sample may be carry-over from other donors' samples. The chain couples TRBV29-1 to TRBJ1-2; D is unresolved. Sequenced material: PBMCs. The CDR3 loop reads CSVETRHYGYTF. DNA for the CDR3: TGCAGCGTTGAGACACGTCACTATGGCTACACCTTC.